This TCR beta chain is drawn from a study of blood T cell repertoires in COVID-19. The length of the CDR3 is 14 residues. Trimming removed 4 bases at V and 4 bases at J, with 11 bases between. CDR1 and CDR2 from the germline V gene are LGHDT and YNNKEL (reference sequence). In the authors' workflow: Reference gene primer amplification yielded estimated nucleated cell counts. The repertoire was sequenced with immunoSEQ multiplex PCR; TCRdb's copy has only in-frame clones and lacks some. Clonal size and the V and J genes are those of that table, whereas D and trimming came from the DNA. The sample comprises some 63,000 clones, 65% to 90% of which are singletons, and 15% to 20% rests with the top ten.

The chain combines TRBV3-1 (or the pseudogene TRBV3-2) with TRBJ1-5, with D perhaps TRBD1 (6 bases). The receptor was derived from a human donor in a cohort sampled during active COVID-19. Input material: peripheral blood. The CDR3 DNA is TGTGCCAGCAGCCCTGGGACAACGAATCAGCCCCAGCATTTT. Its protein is CASSPGTTNQPQHF.